A selection of T cell receptor beta chains follows, all from one sample in a study of T cell responses to AZD1222 COVID-19 vaccine. TCRdb keeps only in-frame clones here, not all; method: immunoSEQ multiplex PCR. The sample has about 140,000 clones, around 90% seen once. The specimen comprised peripheral blood, sampled 28 days after the second dose of the MenACWY control vaccine. These receptors came from an adult who received the MenACWY meningococcal vaccine as a control. Each CDR3 is given with its conserved first and last residue. Each record gives: CDR3 DNA, CDR3 protein, J gene, clone size, CDR3 length, V gene, D gene. A D gene is named only where the DNA matches it firmly. The size entry is marked missing in some rows and otherwise reads once, few, many or a size class.

TGTGCCAGCAGCTCTCTTTTCCCGGACAGGGGCACCGGGGAGCTGTTTTTT	CASSSLFPDRGTGELFF	TRBJ2-2	.	17	TRBV7-9	TRBD1
TGTGCCAGTAGGCCCCGGGTTGGGTTGGAGACCCAGTACTTC	CASRPRVGLETQYF	TRBJ2-5	once	14	TRBV19	.
TGTGCCAGCAGTTCCGTCGGGGAGCAAGAGACCCAGTACTTC	CASSSVGEQETQYF	TRBJ2-5	.	14	TRBV28	.
TGTGCCAGCAGTGTGCGGCCAGGGGGCGCAGATACGCAGTATTTT	CASSVRPGGADTQYF	TRBJ2-3	.	15	TRBV2	TRBD1
TGCAGCGTTGACATTTCCTACGAGCAGTACTTC	CSVDISYEQYF	TRBJ2-7	.	11	TRBV29-1	.
TGTGCCAGCAGACAGGGGGCGGGGACCGGGGAGCTGTTTTTT	CASRQGAGTGELFF	TRBJ2-2	.	14	TRBV7-2	TRBD1
TGTGCCAGCAGTTACCAGAATATGGGAAGCACTGAAGCTTTCTTT	CASSYQNMGSTEAFF	TRBJ1-1	once	15	TRBV6-5	.
TGCGCCAGCAGTGAGTCGACTGGAACAGGGGGAGATACGCAGTATTTT	CASSESTGTGGDTQYF	TRBJ2-3	.	16	TRBV10-1	TRBD1
TGTGCCAGTAGTATCCTTCCCGCCTATGGCTACACCTTC	CASSILPAYGYTF	TRBJ1-2	once	13	TRBV19	.
TGCAGCGGAGGGTTCGGAGTGAACACTGAAGCTTTCTTT	CSGGFGVNTEAFF	TRBJ1-1	.	13	TRBV29-1	.
TGTGCCAGCAGTGTTAGGCACGAACGCTACGAGCAGTACTTC	CASSVRHERYEQYF	TRBJ2-7	.	14	TRBV2	.
TGTGCCAGCAGCCTCACAGGGGGCACTGAAGCTTTCTTT	CASSLTGGTEAFF	TRBJ1-1	.	13	TRBV7-2	TRBD1
TGCGCCAGCAGCAAGGAGGTGAACACAGATACGCAGTATTTT	CASSKEVNTDTQYF	TRBJ2-3	.	14	TRBV5-1	.
TGTGCCAGCAGCCATACGCAGTATTTT	CASSHTQYF	TRBJ2-3	once	9	TRBV3-1/TRBV3-2	.
TGTGCCAGCAGCTTACAGGGACAGCGTAATGAAAAACTGTTTTTT	CASSLQGQRNEKLFF	TRBJ1-4	.	15	TRBV7-2	TRBD1
TGTGCCAGCAGACCGGCCGGGGCGCAAGAGACCCAGTACTTC	CASRPAGAQETQYF	TRBJ2-5	.	14	TRBV28	.
TGTGCCAGCAGGACTAACAGGGGTCGGTCCTACGAGCAGTACTTC	CASRTNRGRSYEQYF	TRBJ2-7	.	15	TRBV6-5	TRBD1
TGTGCCACCAGCAGATTAGGAGGGACGGTCGATAGCAATCAGCCCCAGCATTTT	CATSRLGGTVDSNQPQHF	TRBJ1-5	.	18	TRBV15	.
TGTGCCAGCACCATGAATGTCCAAACCGGGGAGCTGTTTTTT	CASTMNVQTGELFF	TRBJ2-2	.	14	TRBV25-1	.
TGTGCCACCGCCAGGACAGGGGGCAGTGAAAAACTGTTTTTT	CATARTGGSEKLFF	TRBJ1-4	.	14	TRBV15	TRBD1
TGTGCCAGCTCGACGTACACCGGGGAGCTGTTTTTT	CASSTYTGELFF	TRBJ2-2	.	12	TRBV18	.
TGTGCCAGCAGTTTGCCCGGGACTAACAATGAGCAGTTCTTC	CASSLPGTNNEQFF	TRBJ2-1	.	14	TRBV28	TRBD2
TGTGCCAGCAGCTTAGCCTCGGGACAGGGGGCAACCTATGGCTACACCTTC	CASSLASGQGATYGYTF	TRBJ1-2	.	17	TRBV7-2	TRBD1
TGTGCCAGCAGTGAATTGCAAGGCGGCACCGGGGAGCTGTTTTTT	CASSELQGGTGELFF	TRBJ2-2	.	15	TRBV25-1	.
TGTGCCAGCAGCCAAAGGAGGACAGGGGGCCTCACTGAAGCTTTCTTT	CASSQRRTGGLTEAFF	TRBJ1-1	.	16	TRBV14	TRBD1
TGTGCCAGCAGTTTAGGATTGCCCTCCTACGAGCAGTACTTC	CASSLGLPSYEQYF	TRBJ2-7	.	14	TRBV28	.
TGTGCCAGCCGCTCCGGCTTGAGCACAGATACGCAGTATTTT	CASRSGLSTDTQYF	TRBJ2-3	.	14	TRBV6-5	.
TGTGCCAGCAGTTTGGGGGAGCAGTTCTTC	CASSLGEQFF	TRBJ2-1	once	10	TRBV12-3/TRBV12-4	.
TGCGCCAGCAGCTTGGCATCCTTAATGGAGGATTCACCCCTCCACTTT	CASSLASLMEDSPLHF	TRBJ1-6	.	16	TRBV5-1	.
TGTGCCAGCATAACAGGGGAAAGGGATGAGCAGTTCTTC	CASITGERDEQFF	TRBJ2-1	.	13	TRBV12-3/TRBV12-4	TRBD1
TGTGCCAGCAGCTCGGGACTGAGCAATCAGCCCCAGCATTTT	CASSSGLSNQPQHF	TRBJ1-5	few	14	TRBV9	.
TGTGCCAGCAGCTCGGGACTAGCGGAGACCCAGTACTTC	CASSSGLAETQYF	TRBJ2-5	.	13	TRBV5-6	TRBD2
TGTGCCATTCCCCGGTACATAGGGGACAGTCGCCCTGAGCAGTACTTC	CAIPRYIGDSRPEQYF	TRBJ2-7	.	16	TRBV18	TRBD1
TGTGCCAGCAGCCCGGACAGGGCCTCGGAGACCCAGTACTTC	CASSPDRASETQYF	TRBJ2-5	.	14	TRBV7-2	TRBD1
TGTGCCACCAGTGATGGGGGGGGCTACGAGCAGTACTTC	CATSDGGGYEQYF	TRBJ2-7	.	13	TRBV24-1	TRBD2
TGTGCCAGCAGTTGGGCCGGGCCAGGGGGTGTCCCCGGAGTTGAGACCCAGTACTTC	CASSWAGPGGVPGVETQYF	TRBJ2-5	.	19	TRBV27	TRBD1
TGCAGCGTTGAAGGTCAGGCGACGTATGGCTACACCTTC	CSVEGQATYGYTF	TRBJ1-2	.	13	TRBV29-1	.
TGTGCCAGCAGCGTAGGGTTAGCGGGAGGCTACAATGAGCAGTTCTTC	CASSVGLAGGYNEQFF	TRBJ2-1	.	16	TRBV9	TRBD2
TGTGCCAGCAGCCACCGAACCCGGGACTTCGCGAACACCGGGGAGCTGTTTTTT	CASSHRTRDFANTGELFF	TRBJ2-2	.	18	TRBV7-2	.
TGTGCCAGTAGTTCCCACTCGGGGAGGGACCGCTCCCGCTACGAGCAGTACTTC	CASSSHSGRDRSRYEQYF	TRBJ2-7	.	18	TRBV19	TRBD2
TGTGCCAGCAGTCCAGCAGGGAGGCAAAACATTCAGTACTTC	CASSPAGRQNIQYF	TRBJ2-4	.	14	TRBV27	.
TGTGCCAGCAGCGTAGAAGGCGGGAGGGCCGGGGAGACCCAGTACTTC	CASSVEGGRAGETQYF	TRBJ2-5	.	16	TRBV9	TRBD2
TGTGCCAGCTCACCCTTCAGGAGATCTAGCACAGATACGCAGTATTTT	CASSPFRRSSTDTQYF	TRBJ2-3	.	16	TRBV18	.
TGCGCCAGCAGTCCCCCCGGGACAGGGGATACCGGGGAGCTGTTTTTT	CASSPPGTGDTGELFF	TRBJ2-2	.	16	TRBV23-1	TRBD1
TGTGCCAGCAGTTACTCCTCGACAGGGGCCGGGTTAACACCCCTCCACTTT	CASSYSSTGAGLTPLHF	TRBJ1-6	.	17	TRBV6-2/TRBV6-3	TRBD1
TGTGCCAGCAGCCCGGGGGAGGGGGCACCCACAGATACGCAGTATTTT	CASSPGEGAPTDTQYF	TRBJ2-3	.	16	TRBV14	.
TGTGCCAGCAGTGGGACGGGGAACACCGGGGAGCTGTTTTTT	CASSGTGNTGELFF	TRBJ2-2	.	14	TRBV2	.
TGTGCCAGCAGTCCAGGGACGGGGTCACCCCTCCACTTT	CASSPGTGSPLHF	TRBJ1-6	few	13	TRBV12-3/TRBV12-4	.
TGCGCCAGCAGTCTTACGGGCAGTGCGTTCTCCTACGAGCAGTACTTC	CASSLTGSAFSYEQYF	TRBJ2-7	.	16	TRBV23-1	.
TGTGCCAGCAGCAGGACAGGGGTCCCCCGCCCAAATTCACCCCTCCACTTT	CASSRTGVPRPNSPLHF	TRBJ1-6	.	17	TRBV28	TRBD1
TGTGCCAGTAGGCCAGCGGCTTTTAATGAAAAACTGTTTTTT	CASRPAAFNEKLFF	TRBJ1-4	.	14	TRBV19	.
TGTGCCACCAGTGACACCCAGGGAGGGTTCACAGATACGCAGTATTTT	CATSDTQGGFTDTQYF	TRBJ2-3	.	16	TRBV24-1	TRBD2
TGTGCCAGCAGCCCCCGACAGGGGTACCAAGAGACCCAGTACTTC	CASSPRQGYQETQYF	TRBJ2-5	.	15	TRBV7-2	TRBD1
TGTGCCAGCAGCTGGGACTCCCGCAGAGGGACCGGGGAGCTGTTTTTT	CASSWDSRRGTGELFF	TRBJ2-2	.	16	TRBV27	.
TGCGCCAGCAGGTACTCTGGGGCCAACGTCCTGACTTTC	CASRYSGANVLTF	TRBJ2-6	few	13	TRBV4-3	.
TGTGCCAGCAGTGAAGAGAGGAGCGGGGGCACAGATACGCAGTATTTT	CASSEERSGGTDTQYF	TRBJ2-3	.	16	TRBV6-1	TRBD2
TGTGCCAGCAGCGAACTAAGGGGAGGCACTGAAGCTTTCTTT	CASSELRGGTEAFF	TRBJ1-1	few	14	TRBV6-2/TRBV6-3	.
TGTGCCAGTAGATCATATGACTCAAGAATCGGGTGGACTGAAGCTTTCTTT	CASRSYDSRIGWTEAFF	TRBJ1-1	.	17	TRBV19	.
TGCGCCAGCAGCCCGGAGACAGCCGCCCCGGATGAGCAGTTCTTC	CASSPETAAPDEQFF	TRBJ2-1	.	15	TRBV5-1	.